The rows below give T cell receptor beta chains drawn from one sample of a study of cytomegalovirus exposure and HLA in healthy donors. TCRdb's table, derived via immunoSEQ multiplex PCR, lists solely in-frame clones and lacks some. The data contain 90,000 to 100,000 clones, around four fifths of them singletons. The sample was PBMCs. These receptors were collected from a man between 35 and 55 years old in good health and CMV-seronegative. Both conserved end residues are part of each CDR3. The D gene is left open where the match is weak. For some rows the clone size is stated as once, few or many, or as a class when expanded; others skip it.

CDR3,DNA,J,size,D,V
CSSSPRQGRYEQYF,TGTTCCAGCAGCCCCCGCCAGGGCCGGTACGAGCAGTACTTC,TRBJ2-7,-,-,TRBV7-9
CASSVQRGRSFNTEAFF,TGTGCCAGCAGTGTCCAAAGGGGCAGGTCCTTTAACACTGAAGCTTTCTTT,TRBJ1-1,-,-,TRBV6-1
CASSYGTSGGDEQFF,TGTGCCAGCAGCTATGGGACTAGCGGGGGGGATGAGCAGTTCTTC,TRBJ2-1,-,TRBD2,TRBV7-7
CSSSPLSEVAFF,TGTTCCAGCAGCCCTCTTTCGGAGGTAGCTTTCTTT,TRBJ1-1,-,-,TRBV7-9
CATARLGGAYEQYF,TGTGCCACCGCCCGTTTAGGGGGGGCCTACGAGCAGTACTTC,TRBJ2-7,once,-,TRBV7-8
CASSYGQDYEQYF,TGTGCCAGCAGTTACGGACAGGATTACGAGCAGTACTTC,TRBJ2-7,-,TRBD1,TRBV27
CASSFSPRGGFGYTF,TGTGCCAGCAGTTTCTCTCCGAGAGGGGGCTTTGGCTACACCTTC,TRBJ1-2,-,TRBD1,TRBV27
CAIRGDRGGDQPQHF,TGTGCCATCAGGGGGGACAGGGGAGGCGATCAGCCCCAGCATTTT,TRBJ1-5,few,TRBD1,TRBV10-3
CAWSPADYEQYF,TGTGCCTGGAGCCCAGCGGACTACGAGCAGTACTTC,TRBJ2-7,-,-,TRBV30
CASSWSVRTEAFF,TGTGCCAGCAGTTGGAGCGTTCGCACTGAAGCTTTCTTT,TRBJ1-1,-,-,TRBV6-5
CASSQVYGYTF,TGTGCCAGCAGTCAGGTCTATGGCTACACCTTC,TRBJ1-2,-,-,TRBV28
CASSDSIRF,TGTGCCAGCAGTGACTCGATTCGGTTC,TRBJ2-7,-,-,TRBV6-4
CASSPGGVYEQYF,TGTGCCAGCAGTCCGGGGGGGGTATACGAGCAGTACTTC,TRBJ2-7,-,TRBD2,TRBV7-2
CASSPTGFPQRETQYF,TGTGCCAGCAGCCCAACCGGGTTCCCTCAGAGGGAGACCCAGTACTTC,TRBJ2-5,-,-,TRBV9
CASSLYLVDRSERPDTQYF,TGTGCCAGCAGCTTATACCTGGTAGACCGGAGCGAGCGGCCAGATACGCAGTATTTT,TRBJ2-3,-,-,TRBV7-6
CACGQNTDTQYF,TGTGCCTGTGGACAGAACACAGATACGCAGTATTTT,TRBJ2-3,-,-,TRBV30
CASRSLSPGELFF,TGTGCCAGCAGATCGCTCAGTCCCGGGGAGCTGTTTTTT,TRBJ2-2,once,-,TRBV7-2
CASSAHRGNQPQHF,TGTGCCAGTAGTGCCCACCGGGGTAATCAGCCCCAGCATTTT,TRBJ1-5,-,-,TRBV19
CASSPNTGGRNQPQHF,TGTGCCAGCAGTCCGAATACAGGGGGCCGAAATCAGCCCCAGCATTTT,TRBJ1-5,once,TRBD1,TRBV28
CAGRADRGSRTEAFF,TGTGCCGGCAGAGCGGACAGGGGAAGTAGGACTGAAGCTTTCTTT,TRBJ1-1,-,TRBD1,TRBV27
CSVVSLLAGEQYF,TGCAGCGTTGTGTCTCTACTAGCGGGTGAGCAGTACTTC,TRBJ2-7,few,TRBD2,TRBV29-1
CASRGRETGPGANVLTF,TGTGCCAGCAGGGGCAGGGAGACAGGGCCTGGGGCCAACGTCCTGACTTTC,TRBJ2-6,once,TRBD1,TRBV2
CASAPPAVGTDTQYF,TGTGCTAGTGCCCCCCCAGCGGTGGGCACAGATACGCAGTATTTT,TRBJ2-3,-,-,TRBV12-5
CASSVTGGWQPQHF,TGTGCCAGCAGCGTGACAGGGGGCTGGCAGCCCCAGCATTTT,TRBJ1-5,-,TRBD1,TRBV7-8
CASSPSGQGNQPQHF,TGTGCCAGCAGCCCCTCCGGACAGGGCAATCAGCCCCAGCATTTT,TRBJ1-5,-,TRBD1,TRBV9
CASRDNLGTQYF,TGTGCCAGCAGGGACAACCTGGGTACGCAGTATTTT,TRBJ2-3,-,-,TRBV6-5
CSAKTSSEQYF,TGCAGTGCTAAAACTAGTAGCGAGCAGTACTTC,TRBJ2-7,-,-,TRBV20-1
CASSLNLGPDTQYF,TGTGCCAGCAGCTTAAATCTGGGGCCAGATACGCAGTATTTT,TRBJ2-3,-,-,TRBV7-3
CASSQDLQGNEKLFF,TGTGCCAGCAGCCAAGATCTCCAGGGTAATGAAAAACTGTTTTTT,TRBJ1-4,few,-,TRBV4-2
CASTASQGFNEKLFF,TGTGCCAGCACCGCATCCCAGGGCTTTAATGAAAAACTGTTTTTT,TRBJ1-4,-,-,TRBV28
CASSGRDRGYEQYF,TGTGCCAGCAGCGGCCGGGACAGGGGCTACGAGCAGTACTTC,TRBJ2-7,once,TRBD1,TRBV9
CATSRQGQGIYRNTEAFF,TGTGCCACCAGCCGACAAGGACAGGGGATTTATAGGAACACTGAAGCTTTCTTT,TRBJ1-1,-,TRBD1,TRBV15
CASSRDRGDGGELFF,TGTGCCAGCAGTCGAGACAGGGGGGATGGCGGGGAGCTGTTTTTT,TRBJ2-2,-,TRBD1,TRBV6-5
CASSPGGSTDTQYF,TGTGCCAGCAGCCCAGGGGGTAGCACAGATACGCAGTATTTT,TRBJ2-3,-,TRBD1,TRBV6-6
CASSLTQGEVGYTF,TGTGCCAGCAGTTTAACACAGGGGGAAGTCGGCTACACCTTC,TRBJ1-2,-,TRBD1,TRBV27
CAISEPRAGTYEQYF,TGTGCCATCAGTGAGCCCAGGGCCGGAACCTACGAGCAGTACTTC,TRBJ2-7,-,-,TRBV10-3
CASSLPVTYNEQFF,TGTGCCAGCAGCTTACCGGTTACCTACAATGAGCAGTTCTTC,TRBJ2-1,-,-,TRBV7-2
CASSLDVEYSPLHF,TGCGCCAGCAGCTTGGATGTTGAGTATTCACCCCTCCACTTT,TRBJ1-6,-,-,TRBV5-1
CASSLTGNNQPQHF,TGTGCCAGCAGCCTTACAGGGAACAATCAGCCCCAGCATTTT,TRBJ1-5,-,-,TRBV7-8
CASSELSRPVLHEQYF,TGCGCCAGCAGTGAGTTGAGCCGCCCGGTATTGCACGAGCAGTACTTC,TRBJ2-7,few,-,TRBV10-1
CASSLGQGDYEQYF,TGTGCCAGCAGTTTGGGACAGGGTGACTACGAGCAGTACTTC,TRBJ2-7,-,TRBD1,TRBV28
CASSLGAGSSYEQYF,TGCGCCAGCAGCTTGGGAGCAGGCAGCTCCTACGAGCAGTACTTC,TRBJ2-7,-,-,TRBV5-1
CASSQVSRDNDYEQYF,TGTGCCAGCAGCCAAGTGTCCAGGGATAATGACTACGAGCAGTACTTC,TRBJ2-7,-,-,TRBV14
CASSLAPGTGVRNEQFF,TGTGCCAGCAGCTTAGCTCCCGGGACAGGGGTGAGGAATGAGCAGTTCTTC,TRBJ2-1,-,TRBD1,TRBV7-6
CASSPYRGGTEAFF,TGTGCCAGCAGCCCCTACAGGGGGGGTACTGAAGCTTTCTTT,TRBJ1-1,-,TRBD1,TRBV7-2
CASSLVAGVGEQYF,TGCGCCAGCAGCTTGGTAGCGGGAGTCGGCGAGCAGTACTTC,TRBJ2-7,-,TRBD2,TRBV5-1
CASSLTYNEQFF,TGTGCCAGCAGTCTAACCTACAATGAGCAGTTCTTC,TRBJ2-1,-,-,TRBV28
CANRSRTRGAPFRSPLHF,TGTGCCAACAGGAGCCGGACGCGGGGGGCCCCTTTTAGGTCACCCCTCCACTTT,TRBJ1-6,-,-,TRBV6-4
CASSESGDGTQYF,TGTGCCAGCAGTGAATCAGGGGATGGGACCCAGTACTTC,TRBJ2-5,-,-,TRBV6-4
CASSPSTGVVKNIQYF,TGTGCCAGCAGCCCCTCGACAGGGGTGGTCAAAAACATTCAGTACTTC,TRBJ2-4,-,TRBD1,TRBV5-8
CASSFSTGFTIYF,TGTGCCAGCAGTTTTTCCACAGGGTTCACCATATATTTT,TRBJ1-3,-,-,TRBV28
CASSLGNRDRGGQGYTF,TGCGCCAGCAGCTTGGGCAACAGGGACCGGGGGGGACAGGGCTACACCTTC,TRBJ1-2,few,TRBD1,TRBV5-1
CASSREGGVGYTF,TGTGCCAGCAGCCGGGAAGGAGGGGTTGGCTACACCTTC,TRBJ1-2,-,-,TRBV9
CASRGFRGFGNQPQHF,TGTGCCAGCAGGGGATTCAGGGGTTTTGGCAATCAGCCCCAGCATTTT,TRBJ1-5,few,-,TRBV28
CASSNIPARQGRGGYTF,TGTGCCAGCAGCAATATCCCCGCTAGACAGGGACGCGGTGGCTACACCTTC,TRBJ1-2,-,TRBD1,TRBV7-8